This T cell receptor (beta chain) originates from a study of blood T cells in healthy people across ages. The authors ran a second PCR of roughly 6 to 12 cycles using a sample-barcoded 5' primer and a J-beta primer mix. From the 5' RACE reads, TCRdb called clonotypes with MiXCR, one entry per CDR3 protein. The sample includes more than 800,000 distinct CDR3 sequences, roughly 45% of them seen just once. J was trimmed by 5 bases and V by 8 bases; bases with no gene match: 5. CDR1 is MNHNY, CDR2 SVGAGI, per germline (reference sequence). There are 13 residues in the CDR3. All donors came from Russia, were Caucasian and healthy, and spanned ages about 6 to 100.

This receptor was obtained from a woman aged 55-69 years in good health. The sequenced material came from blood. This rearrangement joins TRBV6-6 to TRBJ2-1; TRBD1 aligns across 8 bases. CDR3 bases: TGTGCCAGCGAGGCAGGGGGCAACAATGAGCAGTTCTTC. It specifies CASEAGGNNEQFF.